Below, one T cell receptor (beta chain) is given with its context. This entry belongs to a study of cytomegalovirus exposure and HLA in healthy donors. The V end was cut by 3 bases, the J end by 6 bases, with 14 bases between. This CDR3 has 14 residues. Germline V gene sequence: CDR1 SGHTA, CDR2 FQGNSA. The PCR contained 60 Vbeta and 13 Jbeta primers. Produced via immunoSEQ multiplex PCR; TCRdb's table is partial and in-frame only. There are about 160,000 clones in the sample; about three quarters occur only once, and 2.5% to 3.5% lies in the top ten. This clonotype originated in a woman in her 50s in good health and CMV-seropositive. The sequencing input was PBMCs. The V gene is TRBV7-2, the J gene TRBJ1-1, with unresolved D. The CDR3 region has the DNA TGTGCCAGCAGCTTTACCATTGGGGAGTCTGAAGCTTTCTTT. It encodes CASSFTIGESEAFF.